This T cell receptor (beta chain) is from a study of cytomegalovirus exposure and HLA in healthy donors. Germline V CDR1 and CDR2: SGHTA, FQGNSA. This CDR3 spans 16 amino acids. V lost 4 bases to trimming and J lost 3 bases; unmatched junction nucleotides: 9. A multiplex PCR was run with 60 Vbeta primers and 13 Jbeta primers. Profiling relied on immunoSEQ multiplex PCR, and the TCRdb table lists in-frame clones only, not all of them. The profile shows about 130,000 clones, over 80% of them singletons. Of note for this clone: Its antigen remains unidentified.

Overall study results and limits: The availability of immune exposure information extended only to CMV serostatus. Cytomegalovirus status, reportedly, was diagnosed with high specificity and sensitivity by the classifier.

Sequenced: PBMCs. The chain joins TRBV7-2 to TRBJ2-3; 8 bases map to TRBD2. This clonotype was obtained from a boy aged 5-17 years in good health and CMV-seronegative. In nucleotides, the CDR3 is TGTGCCAGCAGCTCCCCGGCCGGCGGGAGGACAGATACGCAGTATTTT. Residues: CASSSPAGGRTDTQYF.